The sequence of this T cell receptor (beta chain) was determined in a study of T cell changes during pregnancy in multiple sclerosis. Assay: immunoSEQ multiplex PCR; the TCRdb copy retains only in-frame clones and omits some. The sample lists roughly 35,000 clones; about 91% were seen once. J was trimmed by 0 bases and V by 6 bases; bases with no gene match: 8. In germline, CDR1 is LNHDA, CDR2 SQIVND (reference sequence). CDR3 length equals 16 residues. This receptor was obtained from a female donor with multiple sclerosis, enrolled in a pregnancy study. V usage is TRBV19 and J usage is TRBJ1-5; TRBD1 matches 7 bases. This specimen was CD4+ T cells from peripheral blood mononuclear cells, taken after pregnancy. The CDR3 nucleotides are TGTGCCAGTAGGGAGTCACAGGGGAATAGCAATCAGCCCCAGCATTTT. Its protein is CASRESQGNSNQPQHF. The full variable domain, with the rest looked up from reference TRBV19 and TRBJ1-5, is DGGITQSPKYLFRKEGQNVTLSCEQNLNHDAMYWYRQDPGQGLRLIYYSQIVNDFQKGDIAEGYSVSREKKESFPLTVTSAQKNPTAFYLCASRESQGNSNQPQHFGDGTRLSIL.